This TCR beta chain was retrieved from a study of shared clonotypes between healthy human individuals. Study-level points and caveats: Naive subsets usually exceeded memory subsets in estimated richness. Exclusively blood specimens were collected; tissue repertoires likely differ.

The CDR3 runs to 15 residues. Trimming left V 2 bases short and J 1 base short, with 6 bases between. Germline CDR1 SEHNR, CDR2 FQNEAQ (reference sequence). Regarding this clone: Its antigen is not known.

Using immunoSEQ multiplex PCR, the repertoire was profiled, and TCRdb retains in-frame clones only, with some absent. The sample lists 950,000 to 1,300,000 clones, 65% to 75% occurring once. The chain uses TRBV7-9 and TRBJ2-6; D uncertain. This receptor was taken from a man in his late teens or twenties in good health. Sequenced input: memory CD4+ T cells sorted from blood. Subset in this sample: CD45RA-negative fraction. The CDR3 DNA is TGTGCCAGCAGCTTACAAGTATCTGGGGCCAACGTCCTGACTTTC. Amino acid sequence: CASSLQVSGANVLTF.